A selection of T cell receptor beta chains follows, all from one sample in a study of cytomegalovirus exposure and HLA in healthy donors. TCRdb's table, derived via immunoSEQ multiplex PCR, lists solely in-frame clones and lacks some. The sample has about 150,000 clones, 72% seen once; the top ten hold approximately 2%. The specimen sequenced was PBMCs. All receptors come from a man aged 40-49 years in good health and CMV-seronegative. The CDR3 runs from the conserved cysteine through the conserved F or W.

j_call,cdr3_length,v_call,cdr3_aa
TRBJ1-1,15,TRBV5-6,CASSGATLMNTEAFF
TRBJ1-1,16,TRBV5-1,CASSLVQGLGNTEAFF
TRBJ2-5,16,TRBV5-6,CASSSKTGAIRETQYF
TRBJ2-3,20,TRBV9,CASSDSIKREAVRSTDTQYF
TRBJ2-1,14,TRBV7-7,CASSLGLAGDEQFF
TRBJ2-3,19,TRBV2,CASSRLAGGPKDLIDTQYF
TRBJ2-1,17,TRBV7-9,CASSGQGLQATYNEQFF
TRBJ1-2,13,TRBV10-3,CAIAPGDNYGYTF
TRBJ1-6,16,TRBV5-1,CASSLGGQGTGSPLHF
TRBJ2-2,15,TRBV4-3,CTSSEQGRNTGELFF
TRBJ2-7,17,TRBV25-1,CASSEYRGGIRAYEQYF
TRBJ2-2,16,TRBV6-1,CASSEGAGTNTGELFF
TRBJ2-7,15,TRBV7-8,CASSTSGSPAFEQYF
TRBJ2-7,14,TRBV2,CASSGGGGRYEQYF
TRBJ2-7,15,TRBV10-2,CASSERQANSYEQYF
TRBJ2-7,15,TRBV6-5,CASSYSGSPSYEQYF
TRBJ2-7,15,TRBV9,CASSVGGTGGDEQYF
TRBJ1-2,14,TRBV6-5,CASSFRGGDYGYTF
TRBJ2-3,13,TRBV28,CASRGAFGDTQYF
-,13,TRBV7-2,CASSLDPAYEQYF
TRBJ2-1,15,TRBV15,CATNTRQGVHNEQFF
TRBJ2-2,16,TRBV10-3,CAIREQILANTGELFF
TRBJ2-7,12,TRBV10-2,CASSENFPEQYF
TRBJ1-1,13,TRBV7-3,CASSVAENTEAFF
TRBJ2-7,15,TRBV5-1,CASSLVGDYDYERYF
TRBJ1-1,17,TRBV5-1,CASSWGQGATMNTEAFF
TRBJ1-1,16,TRBV18,CASSPLRTEEDTEAFF
TRBJ2-1,9,TRBV20-1,CSARTTRVF
TRBJ2-1,16,TRBV25-1,CASSVERSSAAHEQFF
TRBJ2-7,15,TRBV7-6,CASSPGVGPHYEQYF
TRBJ2-7,16,TRBV4-3,CASSQDYLAGGAEQYF
TRBJ2-6,13,TRBV7-3,CASSSLGANVLTF
TRBJ1-4,15,TRBV18,CASSPNVRGNEKLFF
TRBJ1-6,16,TRBV2,CASSAVRGQYNSPLHF
TRBJ2-7,18,TRBV2,CASHLSGRSEFGSYEQYF
TRBJ1-2,11,TRBV6-1,CASSGARGYTF
TRBJ2-1,16,TRBV4-2,CASSQGIGLEYNEQFF
TRBJ1-3,15,TRBV4-1,CASSQLWDSGNTIYF
TRBJ2-3,16,TRBV15,CATSRDRDRGTDTQYF
TRBJ1-2,16,TRBV5-4,CASSTTGIPGLYGYTF
TRBJ1-1,15,TRBV6-1,CASSLYGSGTTEAFF
-,11,TRBV29-1,CSGRNSYEQYF
TRBJ1-5,14,TRBV6-1,CASSQRTGSQPQHF
TRBJ2-4,14,TRBV5-4,CASSLSSGEDIQYF
TRBJ1-5,15,TRBV28,CASSLYRVGLQPQHF
TRBJ2-1,11,TRBV15,CATSNGNEQFF
TRBJ2-3,14,TRBV6-5,CASRRTGGTDTQYF
TRBJ2-7,14,TRBV13,CASSNRELSYEQYF
TRBJ1-1,15,TRBV9,CASSPRQGANTEAFF
TRBJ2-5,17,TRBV7-6,CASSPTLTSGSRETQYF
TRBJ2-3,17,TRBV6-1,CASSEAGGALRTDTQYF
TRBJ1-1,10,TRBV6-8,CASRRSEAFF
TRBJ2-5,14,TRBV18,CASSPPGREETQYF